Each of the 25 T cell receptor beta chains below was sequenced from the same sample in a study of shared clonotypes between healthy human individuals. The data were produced by immunoSEQ multiplex PCR, yet TCRdb's version contains in-frame clones alone and is incomplete. The table records 650,000 to 700,000 clones, 90% of them present only once. The material sequenced was memory CD8+ T cells from PBMCs. The subset here: CD45RO+ cells pooled with CCR7-negative TemRA cells. These receptors all stem from a man younger than 35 in good health. Some clones in this sample may be carry-over from other donors' samples.

The chain employs TRBV5-4 and TRBJ1-3; no definite D call. The V gene's germline CDR1 is SGHNT and CDR2 YYREEE (reference sequence). The CDR3 has 12 amino acids. Trimming removed 0 bases at V and 2 bases at J, with 0 bases between. The DNA of the CDR3 is TGTGCCAGCAGCTTGGCTGGAAACACCATATATTTT. Its translation is CASSLAGNTIYF.

This clone is a singleton in its sample. V gene TRBV5-1 combines with J gene TRBJ1-2, with a weak D call TRBD1 (6 bases). Deletions cut 3 bases from V and 6 bases from J, with 18 bases between. CDR1 is SGHRS and CDR2 is YFSETQ in the germline V gene. The CDR3 is 15 amino acids. The CDR3 nucleotides read TGCGCCAGCAGCTCCGAGTGGGGGCCGGTTGATGGCTACACCTTC. It is translated as CASSSEWGPVDGYTF.

CDR3 DNA: TGTGCCAGCATTCCACGGACTAGCGGGAGGGGGATGGATACGCAGTATTTT. Protein product: CASIPRTSGRGMDTQYF. The rearrangement links TRBV2 to TRBJ2-3, with 15 bases matching TRBD2. V shed 7 bases, J shed 6 bases, and the junction held 11 bases outside the gene matches. CDR1 is SNHLY, CDR2 FYNNEI, per germline. This CDR3 is built from 17 residues.

The rearrangement joins TRBV9 to TRBJ2-3; 7 positions agree with TRBD2. V gave up 1 base and J gave up 3 bases; unmatched junction bases: 11. The CDR3 runs 17 residues. CDR1 and CDR2 from the germline V gene are SGDLS and YYNGEE. DNA of the CDR3: TGTGCCAGCAGCGTATCCCCGGCTAGCGGAGATACAGATACGCAGTATTTT. Protein product: CASSVSPASGDTDTQYF.

The CDR3 region has the DNA TGTGCCAGCAGTCCAGGGACGGGGGACACCGGGGAGCTGTTTTTT. This translates into CASSPGTGDTGELFF. The V gene is TRBV27, the J gene TRBJ2-2; D might be TRBD2 (6 bases). Germline lookup yields CDR1 MNHEY and CDR2 SMNVEV (reference sequence). This CDR3 is 15 amino acids long. Trimming stripped 5 bases from V and 3 bases from J, with 13 bases between.

V and J are TRBV7-9 and TRBJ2-7; 7 nucleotides agree with TRBD1. The CDR3 extends over 13 amino acids. V shed 5 bases and J 5 bases; nucleotides not matched to a gene: 6. Germline V gives CDR1 SEHNR, CDR2 FQNEAQ (reference sequence). The CDR3 protein is CASSLGQRNEQYF. DNA for the CDR3: TGTGCCAGCAGCCTGGGACAGAGGAACGAGCAGTACTTC.

The chain recombines TRBV5-1 with TRBJ1-2, with D tentatively TRBD1 (5 bases). V was shortened by 0 bases and J by 4 bases, with 13 bases between the two germline ends. CDR1 SGHRS and CDR2 YFSETQ come from the germline V gene. This CDR3 spans 15 amino acids. This chain's CDR3 is CASSLGRDGAYGYTF. The CDR3 coding sequence is TGCGCCAGCAGCTTGGGCAGGGACGGTGCCTATGGCTACACCTTC.

The count of this clone is one. The chain links TRBV27 to TRBJ2-7; a weak D match, TRBD1 (6 bases). Germline V lookup: CDR1 MNHEY, CDR2 SMNVEV (reference sequence). The ends were cut back, 3 bases at V and 0 bases at J, with 24 bases in the middle. The CDR3 consists of 19 residues. The CDR3 nucleotides are TGTGCCAGCAGTTTTTATCCTCCTTTTAACAGGGTCTACTCCTACGAGCAGTACTTC. This translates into CASSFYPPFNRVYSYEQYF.

The chain carries TRBV5-1 and TRBJ2-3; TRBD1 or TRBD2 may be the D gene (7 bases each). Germline V CDR1 and CDR2: SGHRS, YFSETQ. The V end was cut by 2 bases, the J end by 2 bases, with 15 bases between. The CDR3 is 16 amino acids. DNA of the CDR3: TGCGCCAGCAGCTTTCTGGGGGGGACAGACACAGATACGCAGTATTTT. Amino acids: CASSFLGGTDTDTQYF.

The CDR3 reads CASSQGTGNPYEQYF. CDR3 nucleotide sequence: TGCGCCAGCAGCCAAGGGACAGGAAACCCCTACGAGCAGTACTTC. V gene TRBV4-1 combines with J gene TRBJ2-7, with 7 positions matching TRBD1. The CDR3 has 15 amino acids. Germline CDR1 and CDR2: MGHRA and YSYEKL. Germline trimming cut 1 base from V and 2 bases from J; bases unmatched to any gene: 5.

The V gene is TRBV11-1, the J gene TRBJ2-7, with TRBD2 identical over 9 bases. Germline loops: CDR1 SGHAT, CDR2 FQDESV (reference sequence). The CDR3 runs 18 residues. V dropped 5 bases and J dropped 5; count of bases not matched to a gene: 19. CDR3 DNA sequence: TGTGCCAGCAGCGCGGGGACAGTCAGAGCGGGAGGAATCGACGAGCAGTACTTC. Translating it yields CASSAGTVRAGGIDEQYF. The variable domain in full, with the rest retrieved from reference TRBV11-1 and TRBJ2-7, is EAEVAQSPRYKITEKSQAVAFWCDPISGHATLYWYRQILGQGPELLVQFQDESVVDDSQLPKDRFSAERLKGVDSTLKIQPAELGDSAMYLCASSAGTVRAGGIDEQYFGPGTRLTVT.

The genes are TRBV15 and TRBJ2-1; no reliable D call. The CDR3 loop spans 12 amino acids. Germline lookup yields CDR1 LNHNV and CDR2 YYDKDF (reference sequence). V lost 3 bases to trimming and J lost 6 bases, with 6 bases between them. The CDR3 sequence is CATSSEINEQFF. The CDR3 region has the DNA TGTGCCACCAGCAGTGAGATCAATGAGCAGTTCTTC.

The rearrangement uses TRBV27 and TRBJ1-1; the D is unclear. Trimming cost V 3 bases and J 7 bases, with 9 bases left between them. Germline assignment: CDR1 MNHEY and CDR2 SMNVEV (reference sequence). The CDR3 has 12 amino acids. The CDR3 is CASSFGSGEAFF. The CDR3 region has the DNA TGTGCCAGCAGTTTTGGATCTGGTGAAGCTTTCTTT.

Worth noting for this clone: The sample carries other DNA sequences with the same CDR3. This chain uses TRBV30 with TRBJ2-7; no reliable D call. Trimming left V 2 bases short and J 2 bases short, with 7 bases between. The CDR3 has 12 residues. The germline V gene encodes CDR1 GTSNPN and CDR2 SVGIG (reference sequence). CDR3 coding DNA: TGTGCCTGGAGTACCGGGCCCTACGAGCAGTACTTC. It translates to CAWSTGPYEQYF.

The gene calls are TRBV9 and TRBJ2-5, with D perhaps matching TRBD2 (6 bases). The CDR3 runs 14 residues. Germline values: CDR1 SGDLS, CDR2 YYNGEE. V was shortened by 4 bases and J by 3 bases, with 13 bases between the two germline ends. The CDR3: CASSPRDSKETQYF. Written as DNA, the CDR3 is TGTGCCAGCAGCCCACGGGACTCTAAAGAGACCCAGTACTTC. The full variable domain, its missing parts supplied by reference TRBV9 and TRBJ2-5, is DSGVTQTPKHLITATGQRVTLRCSPRSGDLSVYWYQQSLDQGLQFLIQYYNGEERAKGNILERFSAQQFPDLHSELNLSSLELGDSALYFCASSPRDSKETQYFGPGTRLLVL.

J is TRBJ1-2 and V is TRBV27, with D maybe TRBD1 (6 bases). The CDR3 is made up of 17 amino acids. Trimming removed 0 bases at V and 7 bases at J, with 21 bases between. The germline V gene has CDR1 MNHEY and CDR2 SMNVEV (reference sequence). DNA of the CDR3: TGTGCCAGCAGTTTATCGAAGGACAGTGCCCGGGCGGGTGGCTACACCTTC. Protein: CASSLSKDSARAGGYTF.

The genes are TRBV7-6 and TRBJ2-5; TRBD1 might be the D (6 bases). The CDR3 has 15 amino acids. From germline, CDR1 is SGHVS and CDR2 FNYEAQ. Trimming left V 5 bases short and J 2 bases short, with 15 bases between. The DNA of the CDR3 is TGTGCCAGCAGCACCTCCCTGACAGGACAAGAGACCCAGTACTTC. Translating gives CASSTSLTGQETQYF. Variable domain in full (rest from reference TRBV7-6 and TRBJ2-5): GAGVSQSPRYKVTKRGQDVALRCDPISGHVSLYWYRQALGQGPEFLTYFNYEAQQDKSGLPNDRFSAERPEGSISTLTIQRTEQRDSAMYRCASSTSLTGQETQYFGPGTRLLVL.

The gene calls are TRBV9 and TRBJ1-2; D remains unclear. The CDR3 runs to 14 residues. Trimming pared 2 bases from V and 8 bases from J, leaving 16 bases between. Germline-derived CDR1 and CDR2 are SGDLS and YYNGEE. DNA for the CDR3: TGTGCCAGCAGCGTCGGCCCCAACCCAAAGGGCTACACCTTC. Protein: CASSVGPNPKGYTF.

This rearrangement joins TRBV6-1 to TRBJ1-1, with unresolved D. Trimming cost V 5 bases and J 8 bases, with 21 bases left between them. The CDR3 covers 15 residues. Germline CDR1 is MNHNS and CDR2 is SASEGT. CDR3 residues: CASSPVGVWIPEAFF. In DNA form, the CDR3 reads TGTGCCAGCAGTCCGGTCGGGGTATGGATTCCGGAAGCTTTCTTT.

The rearrangement uses TRBV9 and TRBJ2-2; D may be TRBD1 (7 bases). Germline CDR1 is SGDLS and CDR2 is YYNGEE. V was clipped by 4 bases and J by 4 bases, with 20 bases between them. This CDR3 contains 17 residues. CDR3 sequence: CASSPFLTGDSTGELFF. The CDR3 DNA reads as TGTGCCAGCAGCCCATTCCTAACAGGGGACTCCACCGGGGAGCTGTTTTTT.

The chain combines TRBV27 with TRBJ2-7; D gene uncertain. The CDR3 is 14 residues long. Germline loops: CDR1 MNHEY, CDR2 SMNVEV (reference sequence). Trimming stripped 2 bases from V and 5 bases from J, with 13 bases between. DNA for the CDR3: TGTGCCAGCAGTTTAGGCGGAGCAAAGGACGAGCAGTACTTC. Its translation: CASSLGGAKDEQYF.

This sequence joins TRBV6-5 and TRBJ1-5, with no clear D. V was shortened by 6 bases and J by 4 bases, with 13 bases between the two germline ends. Germline values: CDR1 MNHEY, CDR2 SVGAGI. The CDR3 loop spans 14 amino acids. CDR3 bases: TGTGCCAGCAGACCCGAACAGAGAAATCAGCCCCAGCATTTT. Translation gives CASRPEQRNQPQHF.

The chain carries TRBV27 and TRBJ2-6, with D unclear. Trimming pared 2 bases from V and 0 bases from J, leaving 14 bases between. The CDR3 spans 18 residues. In germline, CDR1 is MNHEY, CDR2 SMNVEV (reference sequence). The CDR3 sequence: CASSLNRRSYSGANVLTF. CDR3 bases: TGTGCCAGCAGTTTAAATCGTCGTTCCTACTCTGGGGCCAACGTCCTGACTTTC.

The chain joins TRBV11-2 to TRBJ2-1; perhaps D is TRBD1 or TRBD2 (6 bases each). Trimming shortened V by 8 bases and J by 8 bases, and 13 bases separated the two germline ends. Germline CDR1 SGHAT, CDR2 FQNNGV. The CDR3 totals 12 residues. Here the CDR3 DNA reads TGTGCCAGCCGGCCGGGGGCCCATGAGCAGTTCTTC. Amino acids: CASRPGAHEQFF.

The chain has TRBV28 and TRBJ2-7; D unresolved. The CDR3 has 15 amino acids. Deletions cut 3 bases from V and 4 bases from J, with 16 bases between. In germline, CDR1 is MDHEN, CDR2 SYDVKM. The CDR3 DNA follows: TGTGCCAGCAGTTTTGGAGAGTTTGGGATGTACGAGCAGTACTTC. This encodes CASSFGEFGMYEQYF.